The 27 T cell receptor beta chains in this list originate from one sample, sequenced in a study of OX40 agonist ivuxolimab in advanced cancers. Libraries were prepared by immunoSEQ multiplex PCR; TCRdb keeps only in-frame clonotypes and omits some of them. The table shows approximately 76,000 clones, with about 90% occurring only once. The sequencing here drew on CD4+ or CD8+ T cells sorted from blood, taken in a trial of the OX40 agonist ivuxolimab. The origin of the receptors is an adult with an advanced solid tumor such as melanoma, head and neck, liver or kidney cancer.

The chain uses TRBV6-5 and TRBJ1-2, with D unresolved. Per the germline V gene, CDR1 is MNHEY and CDR2 is SVGAGI. The CDR3 has 12 amino acids. V gave up 2 bases and J gave up 11 bases, with 12 bases separating them. The CDR3 spells CASSYRASGYTF. Here the CDR3 DNA reads TGTGCCAGCAGTTACCGAGCCTCGGGGTACACCTTC.

This clone appeared once. The genes are TRBV7-8 and TRBJ1-1, with D perhaps matching TRBD1 (6 bases). V lost 1 base and J 1 base, leaving 16 bases between the germline ends. This CDR3 contains 17 residues. CDR1 and CDR2 (germline): SGHVS, FQNEAQ. In DNA, the CDR3 is TGTGCCAGCAGCTTAGAAGGTTGGGGGGCCAGGAACACTGAAGCTTTCTTT. This encodes CASSLEGWGARNTEAFF.

The genes are TRBV25-1 and TRBJ2-3; 10 bases line up with TRBD1. The CDR3 runs to 16 residues. V trimming: 5 bases; J trimming: 3 bases; junction bases outside the gene matches: 8. Germline V CDR1 and CDR2: MGHDK, SYGVNS. In DNA, the CDR3 is TGTGCCAGCAGTTCCTGGACAGGGGGAGGGACAGATACGCAGTATTTT. Protein: CASSSWTGGGTDTQYF.

V is TRBV19 and J is TRBJ2-7; D remains unclear. The V end was cut by 1 base, the J end by 6 bases, with 7 bases between. This CDR3 spans 12 amino acids. Germline CDR1 reads LNHDA; CDR2 reads SQIVND (reference sequence). The CDR3 bases are TGTGCCAGTAGTATAGTGAAGGGCGAGCAGTACTTC. This encodes CASSIVKGEQYF.

The chain has TRBV7-8 and TRBJ2-7; 9 positions match TRBD1. This CDR3 is 14 amino acids long. Germline CDR1 is SGHVS and CDR2 is FQNEAQ. The trim removed 2 bases at V and 5 bases at J, leaving 4 bases unmatched. DNA for the CDR3: TGTGCCAGCAGCTTATTGGACAGGGGACACGAGCAGTACTTC. Protein: CASSLLDRGHEQYF.

This chain uses TRBV7-9 with TRBJ2-7, with unresolved D. Germline V gene data show CDR1 as SEHNR and CDR2 as FQNEAQ (reference sequence). V lost 5 bases, J lost 3 bases, and 8 bases lay in between. This CDR3 is 12 amino acids long. As DNA, the CDR3 is TGTGCCAGCAGCCGGACCAACTACGAGCAGTACTTC. This encodes CASSRTNYEQYF.

The genes are TRBV6-1 and TRBJ2-7, with D perhaps TRBD1 or TRBD2 (6 bases each). V gave up 1 base and J gave up 9 bases, with 16 bases separating them. The germline V gene has CDR1 MNHNS and CDR2 SASEGT. The CDR3 covers 14 residues. CDR3 region: CASSEGGAKMVQYF. DNA of the CDR3: TGTGCCAGCAGTGAAGGGGGGGCCAAGATGGTGCAGTACTTC.

V and J are TRBV5-4 and TRBJ1-2; D gene unclear. There are 16 residues in the CDR3. Germline CDR1 and CDR2: SGHNT and YYREEE (reference sequence). V shed 4 bases and J shed 0 bases, with 16 bases lying between them. The CDR3, as DNA: TGTGCCAGCAGCCGACTTATGGGCAGCTCTAACTATGGCTACACCTTC. It translates to CASSRLMGSSNYGYTF.

The chain links TRBV6-5 to TRBJ1-1; no reliable D call. In germline, CDR1 is MNHEY, CDR2 SVGAGI. This CDR3 has 10 amino acids. V lost 6 bases and J lost 14, with 13 bases in between. The CDR3, as DNA: TGTGCCAGCAGCCAGGTAGCCTTATTCTTT. Amino acid sequence: CASSQVALFF.

The J gene is TRBJ2-3, the V gene TRBV19, with 12 bases lining up with TRBD2. The germline CDR1 and CDR2 sequences are LNHDA and SQIVND (reference sequence). The CDR3 runs 18 residues. Germline trimming cut 4 bases from V and 6 bases from J; bases unmatched to any gene: 14. CDR3 in DNA: TGTGCCAGTAGTAGGGAGGGACTAGCGGGTTTTGCCACGGATACGCAGTATTTT. Its translation is CASSREGLAGFATDTQYF.

The genes are TRBV9 and TRBJ2-2; tentatively, D is TRBD2 (6 bases). Per the germline V gene, CDR1 is SGDLS and CDR2 is YYNGEE. The V end was cut by 1 base, the J end by 6 bases, with 13 bases between. The CDR3 consists of 15 residues. The CDR3 DNA sequence: TGTGCCAGCAGCGTATTCTGGAGGGGCGCCGGGGAGCTGTTTTTT. This codes for CASSVFWRGAGELFF.

This rearrangement joins TRBV28 to TRBJ2-2; D might be TRBD1 (5 bases). CDR3 length equals 15 residues. Germline-derived CDR1 and CDR2 are MDHEN and SYDVKM. Trimming removed 6 bases at V and 1 base at J, with 12 bases between. Written as DNA, the CDR3 is TGTGCCAGCAGATCTGCCGGACAGAACACCGGGGAGCTGTTTTTT. Protein: CASRSAGQNTGELFF. Complete variable domain (other parts from reference TRBV28 and TRBJ2-2): DVKVTQSSRYLVKRTGEKVFLECVQDMDHENMFWYRQDPGLGLRLIYFSYDVKMKEKGDIPEGYSVSREKKERFSLILESASTNQTSMYLCASRSAGQNTGELFFGEGSRLTVL.

The rearrangement joins TRBV5-6 to TRBJ2-2; D unresolved. CDR1 and CDR2 from the germline V gene are SGHDT and YYEEEE. The CDR3 spans 15 residues. With 1 base removed from V and 0 bases from J, the gap between germline ends came to 7 bases. The CDR3 region is CASSLPQTNTGELFF. The CDR3 region has the DNA TGTGCCAGCAGCTTGCCCCAGACGAACACCGGGGAGCTGTTTTTT.

Worth noting for this clone: The junction and the germline gene differ at one end; a read error may be behind it. V usage is TRBV7-7 and J usage is TRBJ2-7; possibly TRBD1 for D (6 bases). This CDR3 has 13 amino acids. Germline V CDR1 and CDR2: SSHAT, FNYEAQ (reference sequence). Written as DNA, the CDR3 is TGTGCTAGCAGCAGGACAGACTCCTACGAGCAGTACTTC. Its translation: CASSRTDSYEQYF.

This clone was counted a single time. The V and J genes are TRBV7-2 and TRBJ1-4, with 8 bases aligning to TRBD1. The V segment lost 6 bases and the J segment 4 bases; nucleotides outside the gene matches: 4. The CDR3 is 14 residues long. Germline V gene sequence: CDR1 SGHTA, CDR2 FQGNSA. For the CDR3, the DNA is TGTGCCAGCAGAAGACAGGGGAATAATGAAAAACTGTTTTTT. Amino acids: CASRRQGNNEKLFF.

The chain employs TRBV5-1 and TRBJ1-4; tentative D call: TRBD1 (6 bases). The CDR3 extends over 14 amino acids. Germline lookup yields CDR1 SGHRS and CDR2 YFSETQ. V was cut by 4 bases and J by 3 bases, with 10 bases left in between. The CDR3: CASSPGQPNEKLFF. The CDR3 DNA reads as TGCGCCAGCAGCCCCGGACAGCCTAATGAAAAACTGTTTTTT.

V gene TRBV10-3 combines with J gene TRBJ1-3; D ambiguous. CDR1 and CDR2 from the germline V gene are ENHRY and SYGVKD. V was trimmed by 0 bases and J by 3 bases, leaving 12 bases between them. The CDR3 contains 16 residues. The CDR3 spells CAISESGKGNGNTIYF. The CDR3 nucleotides read TGTGCCATCAGTGAGTCAGGCAAGGGAAATGGAAACACCATATATTTT.

This chain uses TRBV7-9 with TRBJ2-5; the match to TRBD2 covers 8 bases. After removal of 3 bases from V and 4 bases from J, the junction contained 10 bases not matched to a gene. The V gene's germline CDR1 is SEHNR and CDR2 FQNEAQ (reference sequence). The CDR3 extends over 16 amino acids. CDR3 residues: CASSFAGGGFGETQYF. Here the CDR3 DNA reads TGTGCCAGCAGCTTCGCGGGAGGCGGGTTTGGAGAGACCCAGTACTTC.

The V call is TRBV28, the J call TRBJ1-1; 7 bases map to TRBD1. Germline V gives CDR1 MDHEN, CDR2 SYDVKM. Losses at the gene ends were 7 bases for V and 3 bases for J; bases not matched to a gene: 2. CDR3 length: 12 residues. In DNA, the CDR3 is TGTGCCAGCATCACAGGGGACACTGAAGCTTTCTTT. Protein product: CASITGDTEAFF.

This chain connects TRBV6-5 to TRBJ1-1, with D tentatively TRBD1 (5 bases). With 8 bases removed from V and 7 bases from J, the gap between germline ends came to 17 bases. This CDR3 comprises 13 residues. From germline, CDR1 is MNHEY and CDR2 SVGAGI. The CDR3 DNA follows: TGTGCCAGCTTTTTTCCCGGGACTTTTGAAGCTTTCTTT. Translation: CASFFPGTFEAFF.

This chain connects TRBV21-1 to TRBJ1-2. TRBV21-1 is a documented pseudogene. The CDR3 sequence is 14 residues long. As DNA, the CDR3 is TGTGCCAGCATAGTCATAGGCCCCAACTATGGCTACACCTTC. It yields the protein CASIVIGPNYGYTF.

The gene calls are TRBV28 and TRBJ2-2; D is undetermined. CDR1 is MDHEN, CDR2 SYDVKM, per germline. The CDR3 loop spans 13 amino acids. The germline V and J ends were trimmed by 10 bases and 0 bases, with 9 bases remaining between them. CDR3 residues: CATSGPNTGELFF. The CDR3 bases are TGTGCCACCTCGGGCCCGAACACCGGGGAGCTGTTTTTT.

The V and J genes are TRBV18 and TRBJ2-5; D is tentatively TRBD1 or TRBD2 (6 bases each). This CDR3 is built from 16 residues. The V gene's germline CDR1 is KGHSH and CDR2 LQKENI. V was pared by 0 bases and J by 5 bases, with 16 bases between. The chain's CDR3 is CASSPPVGRRGETQYF. The CDR3 nucleotides are TGTGCCAGCTCACCACCGGTTGGCAGGAGGGGGGAGACCCAGTACTTC. The whole variable domain, remainder taken from reference TRBV18 and TRBJ2-5, is NAGVMQNPRHLVRRRGQEARLRCSPMKGHSHVYWYRQLPEEGLKFMVYLQKENIIDESGMPKERFSAEFPKEGPSILRIQQVVRGDSAAYFCASSPPVGRRGETQYFGPGTRLLVL.

The chain combines TRBV25-1 with TRBJ2-7; TRBD2 might be the D (6 bases). Trimming shortened V by 7 bases and J by 2 bases, and 12 bases separated the two germline ends. The CDR3 is 13 residues long. The germline V gene has CDR1 MGHDK and CDR2 SYGVNS. The CDR3 nucleotides read TGTGCCAGCACCCGCGGCGGGGCCTACGAGCAGTACTTC. This gives the protein CASTRGGAYEQYF.

This clone has a handful of counts. The chain couples TRBV7-6 to TRBJ1-4, with a possible D match to TRBD1 (6 bases). Deletions cut 1 base from V and 7 bases from J, with 13 bases between. Germline values: CDR1 SGHVS, CDR2 FNYEAQ. The CDR3 extends over 15 amino acids. Here the CDR3 DNA reads TGTGCCAGCAGCTTAGGTGGGGGGCGCGTTGAAAAACTGTTTTTT. Translating gives CASSLGGGRVEKLFF.

This clone has just one count. V gene TRBV5-1 combines with J gene TRBJ1-1, with D possibly being TRBD1 (5 bases). This CDR3 has 13 residues. Trimming removed 3 bases at V and 1 base at J, with 7 bases between. The germline CDR1 and CDR2 sequences are SGHRS and YFSETQ. The DNA of the CDR3 is TGCGCCAGCAGCTCGGGACGGAACACTGAAGCTTTCTTT. It codes for CASSSGRNTEAFF.

This clone was found once. The chain employs TRBV19 and TRBJ1-1, with a weak D call TRBD1 (5 bases). This CDR3 region has 17 residues. The germline CDR1 and CDR2 sequences are LNHDA and SQIVND (reference sequence). V was pared by 10 bases and J by 0 bases, with 24 bases between. This CDR3 is CATSPFVGGYMNTEAFF. DNA for the CDR3: TGTGCCACCTCGCCGTTTGTTGGGGGTTATATGAACACTGAAGCTTTCTTT. Full variable domain (outside the CDR3, taken from reference TRBV19 and TRBJ1-1): DGGITQSPKYLFRKEGQNVTLSCEQNLNHDAMYWYRQDPGQGLRLIYYSQIVNDFQKGDIAEGYSVSREKKESFPLTVTSAQKNPTAFYLCATSPFVGGYMNTEAFFGQGTRLTVV.